One sample yielded the 27 T cell receptor beta chains listed below, sequenced in a study of cytomegalovirus exposure and HLA in healthy donors. PCR amplification relied on 60 Vbeta primers (plus 13 Jbeta primers). Generated by immunoSEQ multiplex PCR, the TCRdb table keeps only in-frame clones and is missing some. The sample consists of about 130,000 clones, around 80% of them appearing once. Material for sequencing was PBMCs. All receptors derive from a man aged 25-40 years in good health.

This clone appeared a single time. The chain is built from TRBV7-7 and TRBJ2-1; 14 nucleotides agree with TRBD2. The CDR3 is 16 amino acids. Germline CDR1 is SSHAT and CDR2 is FNYEAQ (reference sequence). J lost 8 bases, V lost 1 base, and 4 bases had no gene match. CDR3 residues: CASSLDGTSGSHEQFF. As DNA, the CDR3 is TGTGCCAGCAGCTTAGATGGGACTAGCGGGAGTCATGAGCAGTTCTTC.

The chain's CDR3 is CASSLDGRAFEQFF. CDR3 nucleotide sequence: TGTGCCAGCAGTTTGGACGGGAGGGCCTTTGAGCAGTTCTTC. The chain couples TRBV28 to TRBJ2-1; 8 bases are shared with TRBD2. With 3 bases clipped from V and 9 bases from J, the junction kept 7 bases outside the gene matches. Germline V gene data show CDR1 as MDHEN and CDR2 as SYDVKM. The CDR3 runs to 14 residues.

This clone has a single count. The chain's CDR3 is CASSPQARVSAGELFF. The DNA of the CDR3 is TGTGCCAGCTCACCACAAGCCAGGGTTTCCGCCGGGGAGCTGTTTTTT. The V call is TRBV18, the J call TRBJ2-2; tentatively, D is TRBD1 (5 bases). The CDR3 totals 16 residues. Germline lookup yields CDR1 KGHSH and CDR2 LQKENI. V lost 1 base and J 6 bases, leaving 15 bases between the germline ends.

The genes are TRBV5-1 and TRBJ2-3; 11 bases agree with TRBD2. Germline assignment: CDR1 SGHRS and CDR2 YFSETQ. J gave up 1 base and V 2 bases, and 6 bases lay outside the gene matches. The CDR3 runs to 17 residues. In DNA, the CDR3 is TGCGCCAGCAGCTTAGGACTAGCGGGTCCCCGCACAGATACGCAGTATTTT. Its protein is CASSLGLAGPRTDTQYF.

The chain has TRBV7-3 and TRBJ2-1; no definite D call. The CDR3 length is 14 residues. V was trimmed by 4 bases and J by 6 bases, leaving 13 bases between them. Germline values: CDR1 SGHTA, CDR2 FQGTGA. Written as DNA, the CDR3 is TGTGCCAGCAGCTCCCGGCTACCGGGCAATGAGCAGTTCTTC. Amino acid sequence: CASSSRLPGNEQFF.

J is TRBJ2-2 and V is TRBV7-9; 11 bases align to TRBD2. Trimming removed 2 bases from V and 4 bases from J; junction bases left unmatched: 0. The CDR3 spans 15 residues. CDR1 is SEHNR and CDR2 is FQNEAQ in the germline V gene (reference sequence). The CDR3 DNA sequence: TGTGCCAGCAGCTTACTAGCGGGAGGCACCGGGGAGCTGTTTTTT. This translates into CASSLLAGGTGELFF.

J is TRBJ2-1 and V is TRBV19; 12 bases are shared with TRBD2. This CDR3 has 15 amino acids. The V gene's germline CDR1 is LNHDA and CDR2 SQIVND (reference sequence). J gave up 8 bases and V 9 bases, and 11 bases lay outside the gene matches. CDR3 DNA sequence: TGTGCCAGCTCACCCCTAGCGGGAGGGCTGGATGAGCAGTTCTTC. Amino acid sequence: CASSPLAGGLDEQFF.

The genes are TRBV6-5 and TRBJ2-7; 12 bases line up with TRBD2. Germline assignment: CDR1 MNHEY and CDR2 SVGAGI. Trimming took 6 bases from V and 6 from J; bases not matched to a gene: 9. The CDR3 extends over 15 amino acids. CDR3 protein: CASRASGRAGGEQYF. CDR3 nucleotide sequence: TGTGCCAGCAGGGCTAGCGGGAGGGCAGGGGGCGAGCAGTACTTC.

The J gene is TRBJ1-1, the V gene TRBV5-8; D gene unclear. V gave up 5 bases and J gave up 5 bases, with 13 bases separating them. The CDR3 has 13 amino acids. CDR1 and CDR2 (germline): SGHTS, YDEGEE. CDR3 in DNA: TGTGCCAGCAGGCCTCGGGGAGGGACTGAAGCTTTCTTT. It encodes CASRPRGGTEAFF.

The CDR3 DNA sequence: TGTGCCAGCAGCGCCTACAGGGGTGAAGCTTTCTTT. Its translation is CASSAYRGEAFF. The gene calls are TRBV13 and TRBJ1-1; 7 bases agree with TRBD1. J was trimmed by 7 bases and V by 5 bases; bases with no gene match: 4. This CDR3 is built from 12 residues. Germline V lookup: CDR1 PRHDT, CDR2 FYEKMQ (reference sequence).

The rearrangement links TRBV7-9 to TRBJ2-1; 7 bases are a match to TRBD2. After removal of 6 bases from V and 6 bases from J, the junction contained 11 bases not matched to a gene. The CDR3 has 15 residues. From germline, CDR1 is SEHNR and CDR2 FQNEAQ (reference sequence). The CDR3, as DNA: TGTGCCAGCAGAGGGAGGGAACTTAGAGTCAATGAGCAGTTCTTC. Translated: CASRGRELRVNEQFF.

Points on this clone: An end of the junction does not agree with germline; a read error may underlie this. The rearrangement uses TRBV18 and TRBJ2-7; tentative D call: TRBD1 (6 bases). The CDR3 totals 16 residues. From germline, CDR1 is KGHSH and CDR2 LQKENI. The CDR3 sequence: CASSPPGWDTNHEQYF. CDR3 sequence (DNA): TGTGCCAGCTCGCCACCGGGGTGGGACACGAACCACGAGCAGTACTTC.

The chain joins TRBV19 to TRBJ1-4; no definite D call. V lost 0 bases and J lost 7, with 9 bases in between. The length of the CDR3 is 14 residues. Germline CDR1 is LNHDA and CDR2 is SQIVND (reference sequence). The CDR3 bases are TGTGCCAGTAGTATAGACAGTCCCCCTGAAAAACTGTTTTTT. It codes for CASSIDSPPEKLFF.

The CDR3: CASRLAGGYTDTQYF. The CDR3 DNA sequence: TGTGCCAGCAGACTAGCGGGGGGATACACAGATACGCAGTATTTT. The chain is built from TRBV7-2 and TRBJ2-3; TRBD2 agrees at 12 bases. The CDR3 totals 15 residues. The V gene end was trimmed by 6 bases and the J gene end by 2 bases; junction bases not matched to a gene: 3. Germline CDR1 SGHTA, CDR2 FQGNSA.

This clone occurred once. The chain recombines TRBV15 with TRBJ2-1; 10 positions match TRBD1. V trimming: 1 base; J trimming: 8 bases; junction bases outside the gene matches: 5. This CDR3 has 15 amino acids. Germline V gene sequence: CDR1 LNHNV, CDR2 YYDKDF (reference sequence). The CDR3 bases are TGTGCCACCAGCAGAGGACGACAGGGGGCCCATGAGCAGTTCTTC. Its protein is CATSRGRQGAHEQFF.

The chain joins TRBV21-1 to TRBJ2-7; TRBD1 is taken as the D call from the table, unchecked against the DNA. TRBV21-1 is marked as a pseudogene. The CDR3 has 15 residues. CDR3 sequence: CASSQNRDRSYEQYF. CDR3 DNA sequence: TGTGCCAGCAGCCAGAACCGGGACAGGAGCTACGAGCAGTACTTC.

This clone was seen a single time. V usage is TRBV4-2 and J usage is TRBJ2-5; TRBD1 agrees at 7 bases. The J call is doubtful: the DNA matches TRBJ2-7 better. This CDR3 region has 15 residues. Germline assignment: CDR1 LGHNA and CDR2 YNFKEQ. CDR3 sequence (DNA): TGTGCCAGCAGCCAAGAACAGGGGCCACCCTACGAGCAGTACTTC. Translating it yields CASSQEQGPPYEQYF.

Only a few counts were recorded for this clone. This rearrangement joins TRBV29-1 to TRBJ2-5; 7 positions match TRBD1. The V gene end was trimmed by 4 bases and the J gene end by 4 bases; junction bases not matched to a gene: 6. CDR3 length: 13 residues. CDR1 SQVTM and CDR2 ANQGSEA come from the germline V gene. CDR3 coding DNA: TGCAGCGTTGGGGGACAGCCCCCAGAGACCCAGTACTTC. Amino acid sequence: CSVGGQPPETQYF.

V usage is TRBV5-1 and J usage is TRBJ2-3; 7 bases line up with TRBD1. Losses at the gene ends were 0 bases for V and 2 bases for J; bases not matched to a gene: 3. The CDR3 has 15 residues. Germline V gene lookup returns CDR1 SGHRS and CDR2 YFSETQ. CDR3 sequence reads: CASSLGDRPTDTQYF. The DNA for the CDR3 is TGCGCCAGCAGCTTGGGGGACAGACCCACAGATACGCAGTATTTT.

The sample holds a few counts of this clone. This chain joins TRBV6-1 and TRBJ1-1; D is perhaps TRBD1 (6 bases). The germline V gene encodes CDR1 MNHNS and CDR2 SASEGT. V was clipped by 5 bases and J by 1 base, with 11 bases between them. CDR3 size: 14 residues. CDR3 region: CASSPSRGNTEAFF. As DNA, the CDR3 is TGTGCCAGCAGTCCGAGCAGGGGGAACACTGAAGCTTTCTTT.

The V gene is TRBV11-3, the J gene TRBJ1-1; possible D gene TRBD1, 6 bases. Germline CDR1 reads SGHNT; CDR2 reads YENEEA. The CDR3 is made up of 14 amino acids. V was cut by 3 bases and J by 4 bases, with 12 bases left in between. Here the CDR3 DNA reads TGTGCCAGCAGCTTTCAGGGAGGGGGCACTGAAGCTTTCTTT. Protein product: CASSFQGGGTEAFF.

This chain joins TRBV30 and TRBJ1-3, with a possible D match to TRBD1 (5 bases). The CDR3 sequence is 14 residues long. CDR1 and CDR2 (germline): GTSNPN, SVGIG (reference sequence). Trimming removed 3 bases at V and 4 bases at J, with 13 bases between. CDR3: CAWSAGYGGNTIYF. The CDR3 coding sequence is TGTGCCTGGAGCGCAGGGTATGGAGGAAACACCATATATTTT.

The chain has TRBV7-9 and TRBJ2-1; 7 nucleotides match TRBD2. J gave up 13 bases and V 6 bases, and 21 bases lay outside the gene matches. CDR1 is SEHNR, CDR2 FQNEAQ, per germline (reference sequence). CDR3 length: 16 amino acids. The CDR3 loop reads CASRSLQGGLGSLQFF. Here the CDR3 DNA reads TGTGCCAGCAGGTCCCTTCAGGGAGGGCTGGGTTCCCTCCAGTTCTTC.

The J gene is TRBJ2-3, the V gene TRBV29-1, with a possible D match to TRBD1 (6 bases). This CDR3 region has 15 residues. In germline, CDR1 is SQVTM, CDR2 ANQGSEA. The ends were cut back, 1 base at V and 6 bases at J, with 17 bases in the middle. CDR3 DNA sequence: TGCAGCGTTGAAGCCCCCCGAACAGGGCCTGATACGCAGTATTTT. Protein product: CSVEAPRTGPDTQYF.

This clone showed up just once. V gene TRBV5-1 combines with J gene TRBJ2-5; D possibly corresponds to TRBD2 (6 bases). This CDR3 comprises 13 residues. V lost 4 bases and J lost 5, with 12 bases in between. CDR1 and CDR2 (germline): SGHRS, YFSETQ. The CDR3 loop reads CASSLGLGETQYF. In nucleotides, the CDR3 is TGCGCCAGCAGCCTGGGACTTGGCGAGACCCAGTACTTC. Drawing the rest from reference TRBV5-1 and TRBJ2-5, the complete variable domain is KAGVTQTPRYLIKTRGQQVTLSCSPISGHRSVSWYQQTPGQGLQFLFEYFSETQRNKGNFPGRFSGRQFSNSRSEMNVSTLELGDSALYLCASSLGLGETQYFGPGTRLLVL.

In its sample, this clone was seen a few times. The chain is built from TRBV5-1 and TRBJ1-1; TRBD1 matches 10 bases. This CDR3 spans 15 amino acids. CDR1 SGHRS and CDR2 YFSETQ come from the germline V gene. With V trimmed by 5 bases and J by 4 bases, 8 bases remained unmatched. CDR3 coding DNA: TGCGCCAGCAGACAAGGGACAGGGGAAGGCACTGAAGCTTTCTTT. It specifies CASRQGTGEGTEAFF.

This chain joins TRBV25-1 and TRBJ2-7; D is possibly TRBD1 (5 bases). CDR1 and CDR2 (germline): MGHDK, SYGVNS. V was clipped by 4 bases and J by 0 bases, with 10 bases between them. The CDR3 loop spans 14 amino acids. CDR3 DNA: TGTGCCAGCAGTGTCTCAGGGTTCTCCTACGAGCAGTACTTC. The encoded protein is CASSVSGFSYEQYF.